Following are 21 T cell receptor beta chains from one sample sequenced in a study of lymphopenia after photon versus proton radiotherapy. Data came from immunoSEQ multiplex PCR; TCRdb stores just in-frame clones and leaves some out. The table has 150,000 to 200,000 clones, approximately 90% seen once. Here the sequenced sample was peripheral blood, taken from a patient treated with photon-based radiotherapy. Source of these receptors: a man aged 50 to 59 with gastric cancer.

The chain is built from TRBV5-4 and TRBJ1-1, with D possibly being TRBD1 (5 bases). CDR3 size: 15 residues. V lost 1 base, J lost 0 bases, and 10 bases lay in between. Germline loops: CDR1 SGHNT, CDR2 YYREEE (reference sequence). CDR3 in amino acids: CASSLSGTMNTEAFF. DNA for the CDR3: TGTGCCAGCAGCTTGTCGGGGACCATGAACACTGAAGCTTTCTTT.

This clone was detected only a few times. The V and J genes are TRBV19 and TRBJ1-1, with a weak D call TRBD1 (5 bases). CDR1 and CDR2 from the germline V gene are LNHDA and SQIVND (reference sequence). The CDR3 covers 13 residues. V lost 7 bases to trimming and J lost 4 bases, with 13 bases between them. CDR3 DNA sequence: TGTGCCAGTACTAACTCAAGGGGCACTGAAGCTTTCTTT. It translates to CASTNSRGTEAFF.

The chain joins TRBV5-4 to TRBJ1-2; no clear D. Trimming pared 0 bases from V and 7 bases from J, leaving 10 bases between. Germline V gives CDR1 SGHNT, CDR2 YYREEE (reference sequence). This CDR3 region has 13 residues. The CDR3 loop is CASSLGPGSGYTF. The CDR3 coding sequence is TGTGCCAGCAGCTTGGGCCCGGGCAGTGGCTACACCTTC.

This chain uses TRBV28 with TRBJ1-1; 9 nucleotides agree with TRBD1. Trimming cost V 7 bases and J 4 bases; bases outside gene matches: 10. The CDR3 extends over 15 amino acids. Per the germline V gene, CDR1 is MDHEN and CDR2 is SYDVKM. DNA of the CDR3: TGTGCCAGCACGACAGGACAGGGGTATGGCACTGAAGCTTTCTTT. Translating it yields CASTTGQGYGTEAFF.

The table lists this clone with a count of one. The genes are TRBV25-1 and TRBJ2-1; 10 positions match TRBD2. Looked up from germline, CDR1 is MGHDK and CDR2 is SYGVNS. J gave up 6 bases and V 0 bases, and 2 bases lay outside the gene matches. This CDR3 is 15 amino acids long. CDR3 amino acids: CASSEYEREGNEQFF. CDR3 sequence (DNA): TGTGCCAGCAGTGAATATGAGCGGGAGGGCAATGAGCAGTTCTTC.

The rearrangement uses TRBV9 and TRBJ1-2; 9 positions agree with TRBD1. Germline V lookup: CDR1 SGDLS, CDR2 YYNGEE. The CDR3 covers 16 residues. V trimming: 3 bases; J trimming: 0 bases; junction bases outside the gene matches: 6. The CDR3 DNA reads TGTGCCAGCAGCGCCGGGACAGGGCGCTCTAACTATGGCTACACCTTC. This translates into CASSAGTGRSNYGYTF.

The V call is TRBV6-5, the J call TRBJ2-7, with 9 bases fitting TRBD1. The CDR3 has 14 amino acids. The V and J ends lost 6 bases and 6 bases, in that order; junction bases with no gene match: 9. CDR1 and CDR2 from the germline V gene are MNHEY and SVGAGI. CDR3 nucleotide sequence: TGTGCCAGCAGCCCCGCCGGGACAGGGTCCGAGCAGTACTTC. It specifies CASSPAGTGSEQYF.

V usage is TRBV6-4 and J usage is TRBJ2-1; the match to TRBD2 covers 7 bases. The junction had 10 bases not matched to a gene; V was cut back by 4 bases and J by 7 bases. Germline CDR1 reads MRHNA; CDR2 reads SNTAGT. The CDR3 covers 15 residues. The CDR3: CASSVSSGGMNEQFF. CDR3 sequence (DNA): TGTGCCAGCAGTGTGTCTAGCGGAGGTATGAATGAGCAGTTCTTC.

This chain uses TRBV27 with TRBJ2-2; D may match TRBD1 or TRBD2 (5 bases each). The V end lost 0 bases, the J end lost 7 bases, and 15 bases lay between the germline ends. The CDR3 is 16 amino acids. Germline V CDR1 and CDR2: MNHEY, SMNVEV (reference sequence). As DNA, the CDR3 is TGTGCCAGCAGTTTATCTGCCGGGACCCCACTCGGGGAGCTGTTTTTT. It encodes CASSLSAGTPLGELFF.

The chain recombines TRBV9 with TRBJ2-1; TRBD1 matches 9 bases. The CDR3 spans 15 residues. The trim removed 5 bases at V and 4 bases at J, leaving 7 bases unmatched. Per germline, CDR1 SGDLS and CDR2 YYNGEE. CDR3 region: CASSEAGTGYNEQFF. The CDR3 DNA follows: TGTGCCAGCAGTGAAGCCGGGACAGGGTACAATGAGCAGTTCTTC.

CDR3 DNA: TGCAGCTCCCAGGCAGGCACAGATACGCAGTATTTT. Translated, it gives CSSQAGTDTQYF. V is TRBV29-1 and J is TRBJ2-3, with D uncertain. Germline-derived CDR1 and CDR2 are SQVTM and ANQGSEA. Trimming shortened V by 8 bases and J by 1 base, and 10 bases separated the two germline ends. The CDR3 loop spans 12 amino acids.

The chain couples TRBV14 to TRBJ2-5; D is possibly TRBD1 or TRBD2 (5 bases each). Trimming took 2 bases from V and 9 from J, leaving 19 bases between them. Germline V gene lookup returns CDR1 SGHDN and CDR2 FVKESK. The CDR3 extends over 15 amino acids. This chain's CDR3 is CASSQPGTPASPQYF. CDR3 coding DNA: TGTGCCAGCAGCCAACCAGGGACCCCGGCGAGTCCCCAGTACTTC. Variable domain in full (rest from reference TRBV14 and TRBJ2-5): EAGVTQFPSHSVIEKGQTVTLRCDPISGHDNLYWYRRVMGKEIKFLLHFVKESKQDESGMPNNRFLAERTGGTYSTLKVQPAELEDSGVYFCASSQPGTPASPQYFGPGTRLLVL.

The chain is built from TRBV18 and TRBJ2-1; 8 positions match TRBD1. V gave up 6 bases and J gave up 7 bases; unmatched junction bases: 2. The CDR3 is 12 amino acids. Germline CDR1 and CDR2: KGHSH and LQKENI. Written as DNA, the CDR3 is TGTGCCAGCTCCCGGGACAGGAATGAGCAGTTCTTC. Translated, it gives CASSRDRNEQFF.

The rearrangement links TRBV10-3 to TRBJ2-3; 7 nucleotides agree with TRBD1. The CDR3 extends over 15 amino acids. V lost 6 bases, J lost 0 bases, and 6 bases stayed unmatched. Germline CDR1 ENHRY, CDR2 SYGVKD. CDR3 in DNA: TGTGCCATCAGGGATCCGGGACAGAGCACAGATACGCAGTATTTT. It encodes CAIRDPGQSTDTQYF.

The CDR3 sequence is CASSVADRVSYGYTF. CDR3 bases: TGTGCCAGCAGCGTAGCGGACAGGGTTAGCTATGGCTACACCTTC. The V call is TRBV5-4, the J call TRBJ1-2; 8 bases match TRBD1. The CDR3 sequence is 15 residues long. After removal of 4 bases from V and 4 bases from J, the junction contained 9 bases not matched to a gene. Germline V gene data show CDR1 as SGHNT and CDR2 as YYREEE (reference sequence).

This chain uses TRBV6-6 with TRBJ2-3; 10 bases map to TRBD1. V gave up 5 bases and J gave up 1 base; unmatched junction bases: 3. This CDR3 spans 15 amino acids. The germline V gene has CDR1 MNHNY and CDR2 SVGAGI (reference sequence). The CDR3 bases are TGTGCCAGCAGTCGACAGGGGGCGCGCACAGATACGCAGTATTTT. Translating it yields CASSRQGARTDTQYF.

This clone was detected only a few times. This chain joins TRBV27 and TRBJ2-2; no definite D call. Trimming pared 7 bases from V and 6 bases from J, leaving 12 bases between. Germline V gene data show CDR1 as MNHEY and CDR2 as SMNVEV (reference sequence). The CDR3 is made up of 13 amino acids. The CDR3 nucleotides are TGTGCCAGCATGCGGAGCAAACCCGGGGAGCTGTTTTTT. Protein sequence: CASMRSKPGELFF.

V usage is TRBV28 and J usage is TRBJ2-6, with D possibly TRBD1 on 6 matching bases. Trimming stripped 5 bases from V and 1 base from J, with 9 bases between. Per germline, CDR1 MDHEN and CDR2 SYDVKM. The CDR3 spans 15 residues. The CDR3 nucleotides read TGTGCCAGCAGTGCCCAGGGGTCTGGGGCCAACGTCCTGACTTTC. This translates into CASSAQGSGANVLTF.

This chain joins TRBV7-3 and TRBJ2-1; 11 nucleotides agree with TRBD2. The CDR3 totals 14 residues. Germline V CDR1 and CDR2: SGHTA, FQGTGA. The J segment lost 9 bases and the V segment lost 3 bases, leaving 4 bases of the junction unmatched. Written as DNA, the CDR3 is TGTGCCAGCAGCTTCACTAGCGGGAGCAGTGAGCAGTTCTTC. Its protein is CASSFTSGSSEQFF.

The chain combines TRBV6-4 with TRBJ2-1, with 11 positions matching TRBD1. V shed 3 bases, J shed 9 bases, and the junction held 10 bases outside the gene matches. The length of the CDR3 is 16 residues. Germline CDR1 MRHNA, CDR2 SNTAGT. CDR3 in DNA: TGTGCCAGCAGTGAGCGCCCAGGACAGGGGGCAAGTGAGCAGTTCTTC. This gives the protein CASSERPGQGASEQFF.

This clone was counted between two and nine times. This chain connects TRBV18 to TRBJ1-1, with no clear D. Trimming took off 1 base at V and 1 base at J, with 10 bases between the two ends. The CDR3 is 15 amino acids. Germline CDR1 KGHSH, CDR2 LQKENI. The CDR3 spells CASSPRPEENTEAFF. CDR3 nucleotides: TGTGCCAGCTCACCACGTCCGGAGGAGAACACTGAAGCTTTCTTT. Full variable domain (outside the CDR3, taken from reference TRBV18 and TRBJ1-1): NAGVMQNPRHLVRRRGQEARLRCSPMKGHSHVYWYRQLPEEGLKFMVYLQKENIIDESGMPKERFSAEFPKEGPSILRIQQVVRGDSAAYFCASSPRPEENTEAFFGQGTRLTVV.